This T cell receptor beta chain was identified during a study of radiation and T cells in renal cell carcinoma. As for the study in general: Nephrectomy followed 15 Gy stereotactic body radiation by 4 weeks. Findings of the study overall: Baseline intratumoral clonotype presence is unknown without pretreatment biopsies.

Generated by immunoSEQ multiplex PCR, the TCRdb table keeps only in-frame clones and is missing some. The table includes 100,000 to 150,000 clones, approximately 90% detected once. Concerning this clone itself: The antigen remains unidentified.

Time point: blood 2 weeks post-SBRT. Treatment reported: 15 Gy SBRT to primary tumor, nephrectomy 4 weeks later. Radiation-treated patients gave blood at baseline, week 2 and week 4. The patient's renal cell carcinoma had clear cell pathology. The CDR3 sequence is 15 residues long. Trimming took 5 bases from V and 8 from J, leaving 18 bases between them. Germline CDR1 is MNHNY and CDR2 is SVGAGI (reference sequence). The J gene is TRBJ1-4, the V gene TRBV6-6; weak D call: TRBD1 (5 bases). The sample consisted of blood, taken from a patient whose treatment included radiotherapy and nephrectomy. This clonotype originated in a woman aged 70-85 years with renal cell carcinoma. The CDR3 sequence: CASSPRGPGGEKLFF. The CDR3 nucleotides are TGTGCCAGCAGTCCCCGGGGCCCCGGTGGGGAAAAACTGTTTTTT.